This T cell receptor (beta chain) stems from a study of blood T cell repertoires in COVID-19. The overall study: Samples representing acute and convalescent COVID-19 were sourced from the United States, Italy and Spain. T cells, B-cell-depleted T cells, or PBMCs provided the cDNA or gDNA that served as material.

Trimming took off 5 bases at V and 1 base at J, with 13 bases between the two ends. Germline V gene data show CDR1 as MNHEY and CDR2 as SVGAGI. This CDR3 has 15 amino acids. Original analysis: How many nucleated cells were present was estimated from reference gene primer amplification. Measured with immunoSEQ multiplex PCR; TCRdb has only the in-frame clones, and not every one. V and J calls and clone size come straight from that table; D and trimming were deduced from the DNA. The data show approximately 79,000 clones, around 89% seen once. The sequencing sample was made of peripheral blood. The sequence came from a man between 60 and 75 years old with acute or convalescent COVID-19. The chain carries TRBV6-5 and TRBJ2-3, with D maybe TRBD2 (6 bases). CDR3 amino acids: CASSPRAGRTDTQYF. As DNA, the CDR3 is TGTGCCAGCAGTCCAAGGGCGGGGCGCACAGATACGCAGTATTTT.